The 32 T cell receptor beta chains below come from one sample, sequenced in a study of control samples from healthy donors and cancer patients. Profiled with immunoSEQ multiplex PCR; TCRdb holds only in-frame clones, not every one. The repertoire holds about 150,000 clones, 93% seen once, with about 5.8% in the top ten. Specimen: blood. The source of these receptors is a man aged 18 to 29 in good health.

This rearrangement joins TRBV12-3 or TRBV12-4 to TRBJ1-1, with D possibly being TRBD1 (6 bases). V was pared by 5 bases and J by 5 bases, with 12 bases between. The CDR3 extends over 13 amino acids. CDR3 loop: CASSGKGGTEAFF. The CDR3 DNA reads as TGTGCCAGCAGTGGAAAAGGGGGTACTGAAGCTTTCTTT.

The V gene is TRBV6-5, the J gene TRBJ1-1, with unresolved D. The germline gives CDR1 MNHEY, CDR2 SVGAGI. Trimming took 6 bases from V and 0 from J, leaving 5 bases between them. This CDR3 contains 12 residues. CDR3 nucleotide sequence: TGTGCCAGCAGAGATATGAACACTGAAGCTTTCTTT. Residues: CASRDMNTEAFF.

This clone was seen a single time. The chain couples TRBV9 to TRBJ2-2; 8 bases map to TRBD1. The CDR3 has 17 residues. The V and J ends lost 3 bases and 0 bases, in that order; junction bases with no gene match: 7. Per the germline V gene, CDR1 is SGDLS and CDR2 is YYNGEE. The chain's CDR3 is CASSAHLTGANTGELFF. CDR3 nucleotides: TGTGCCAGCAGCGCCCACTTGACAGGGGCGAACACCGGGGAGCTGTTTTTT.

In DNA, the CDR3 is TGTGCCAGCAGCGTAGGATTCGGGTCGGAGACCCAGTACTTC. Its protein product is CASSVGFGSETQYF. The rearrangement joins TRBV9 to TRBJ2-5; D gene ambiguous. With 0 bases removed from V and 5 bases from J, the gap between germline ends came to 11 bases. CDR1 SGDLS and CDR2 YYNGEE come from the germline V gene. The CDR3 is 14 residues long.

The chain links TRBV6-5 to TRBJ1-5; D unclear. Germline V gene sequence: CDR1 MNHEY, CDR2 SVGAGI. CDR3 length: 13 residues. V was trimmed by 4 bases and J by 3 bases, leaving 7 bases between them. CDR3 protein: CASSSSYNQPQHF. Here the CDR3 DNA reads TGTGCCAGCAGTTCTTCTTACAATCAGCCCCAGCATTTT.

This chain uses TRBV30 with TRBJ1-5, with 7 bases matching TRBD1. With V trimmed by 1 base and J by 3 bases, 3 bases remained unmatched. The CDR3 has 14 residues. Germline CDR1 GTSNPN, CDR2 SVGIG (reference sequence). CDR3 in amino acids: CAWSEGQANQPQHF. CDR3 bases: TGTGCCTGGAGTGAAGGACAGGCCAATCAGCCCCAGCATTTT.

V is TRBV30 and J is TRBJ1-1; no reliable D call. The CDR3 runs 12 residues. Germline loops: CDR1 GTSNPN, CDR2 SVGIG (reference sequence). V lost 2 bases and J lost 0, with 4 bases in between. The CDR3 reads CAWSRLNTEAFF. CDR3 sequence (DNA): TGTGCCTGGAGTAGGTTGAACACTGAAGCTTTCTTT.

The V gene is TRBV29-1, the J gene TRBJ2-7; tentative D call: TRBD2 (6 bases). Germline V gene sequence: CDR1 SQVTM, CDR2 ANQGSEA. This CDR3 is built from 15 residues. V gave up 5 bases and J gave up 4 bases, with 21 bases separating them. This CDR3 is CSVSVGGPTLYEQYF. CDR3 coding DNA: TGCAGCGTTAGTGTCGGGGGACCCACCTTATACGAGCAGTACTTC.

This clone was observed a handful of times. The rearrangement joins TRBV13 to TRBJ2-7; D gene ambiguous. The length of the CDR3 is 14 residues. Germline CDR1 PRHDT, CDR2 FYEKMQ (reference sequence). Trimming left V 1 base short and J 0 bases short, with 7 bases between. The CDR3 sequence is CASSLEGSSYEQYF. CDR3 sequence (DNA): TGTGCCAGCAGCTTAGAAGGAAGCTCCTACGAGCAGTACTTC.

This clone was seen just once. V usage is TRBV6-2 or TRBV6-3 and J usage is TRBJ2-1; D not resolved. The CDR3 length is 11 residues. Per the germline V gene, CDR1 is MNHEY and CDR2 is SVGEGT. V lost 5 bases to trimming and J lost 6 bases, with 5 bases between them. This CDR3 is CASSRSNEQFF. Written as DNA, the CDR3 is TGTGCCAGCAGTAGGAGCAATGAGCAGTTCTTC.

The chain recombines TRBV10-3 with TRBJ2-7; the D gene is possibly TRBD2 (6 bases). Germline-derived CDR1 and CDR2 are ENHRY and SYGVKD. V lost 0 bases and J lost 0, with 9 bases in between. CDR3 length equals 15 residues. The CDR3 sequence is CAISESRGSSYEQYF. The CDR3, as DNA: TGTGCCATCAGTGAGTCCCGGGGGAGCTCCTACGAGCAGTACTTC.

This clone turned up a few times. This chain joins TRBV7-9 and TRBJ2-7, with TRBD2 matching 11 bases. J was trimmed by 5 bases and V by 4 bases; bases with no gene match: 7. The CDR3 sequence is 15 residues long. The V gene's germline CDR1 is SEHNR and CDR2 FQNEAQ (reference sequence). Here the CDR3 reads CASSSIAGGPHEQYF. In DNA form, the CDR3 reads TGTGCCAGCAGCTCCATAGCGGGAGGGCCCCACGAGCAGTACTTC.

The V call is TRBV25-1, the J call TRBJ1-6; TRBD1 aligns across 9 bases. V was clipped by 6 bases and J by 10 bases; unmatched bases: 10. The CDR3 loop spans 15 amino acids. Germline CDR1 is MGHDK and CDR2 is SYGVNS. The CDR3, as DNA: TGTGCCAGCAGAGCGGGGGACAGGGTTGGATCACCCCTCCACTTT. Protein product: CASRAGDRVGSPLHF.

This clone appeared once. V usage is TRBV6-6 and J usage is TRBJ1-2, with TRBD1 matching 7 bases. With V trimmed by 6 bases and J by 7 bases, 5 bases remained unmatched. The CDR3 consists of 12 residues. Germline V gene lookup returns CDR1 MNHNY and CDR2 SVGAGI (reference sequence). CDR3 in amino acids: CASRTGDGGYTF. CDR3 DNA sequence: TGTGCCAGCAGAACAGGGGACGGTGGCTACACCTTC.

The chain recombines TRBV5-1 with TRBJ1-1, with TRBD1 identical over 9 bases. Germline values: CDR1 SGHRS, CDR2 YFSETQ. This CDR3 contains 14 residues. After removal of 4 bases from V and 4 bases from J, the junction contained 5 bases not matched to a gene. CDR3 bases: TGCGCCAGCAGCATCACAGGGGGCGTCACTGAAGCTTTCTTT. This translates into CASSITGGVTEAFF.

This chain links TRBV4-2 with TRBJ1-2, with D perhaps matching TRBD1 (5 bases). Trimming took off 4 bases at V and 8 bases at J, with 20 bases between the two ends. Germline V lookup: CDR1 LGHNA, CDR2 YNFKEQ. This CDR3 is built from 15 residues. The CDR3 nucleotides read TGTGCCAGCAGCCGTACCGTTCTAGGGGACCCAGGCTACACCTTC. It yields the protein CASSRTVLGDPGYTF.

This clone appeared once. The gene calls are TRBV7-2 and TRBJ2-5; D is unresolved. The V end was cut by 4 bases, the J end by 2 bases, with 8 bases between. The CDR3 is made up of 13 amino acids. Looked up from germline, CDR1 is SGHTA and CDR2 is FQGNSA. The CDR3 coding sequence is TGTGCCAGCAGCTCCCAAACGCAAGAGACCCAGTACTTC. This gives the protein CASSSQTQETQYF.

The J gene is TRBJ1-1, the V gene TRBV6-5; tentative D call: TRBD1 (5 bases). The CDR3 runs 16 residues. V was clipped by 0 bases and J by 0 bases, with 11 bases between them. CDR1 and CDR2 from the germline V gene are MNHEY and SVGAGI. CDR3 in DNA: TGTGCCAGCAGTTACTCTTTTCGGGGGATGAACACTGAAGCTTTCTTT. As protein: CASSYSFRGMNTEAFF.

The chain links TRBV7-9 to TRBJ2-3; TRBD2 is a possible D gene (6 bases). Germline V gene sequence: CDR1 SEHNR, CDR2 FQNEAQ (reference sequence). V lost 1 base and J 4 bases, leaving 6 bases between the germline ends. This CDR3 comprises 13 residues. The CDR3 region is CASSLERADTQYF. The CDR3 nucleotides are TGTGCCAGCAGCTTAGAGCGGGCAGATACGCAGTATTTT. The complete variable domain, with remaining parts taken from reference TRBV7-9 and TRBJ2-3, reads DTGVSQNPRHKITKRGQNVTFRCDPISEHNRLYWYRQTLGQGPEFLTYFQNEAQLEKSRLLSDRFSAERPKGSFSTLEIQRTEQGDSAMYLCASSLERADTQYFGPGTRLTVL.

In DNA, the CDR3 is TGTGCCAGCAGTGAAGGAATGGGACGTGCCCCTTACAATGAGCAGTTCTTC. Its protein product is CASSEGMGRAPYNEQFF. The chain recombines TRBV6-1 with TRBJ2-1; D might be TRBD1 or TRBD2, each matching 5 bases. The V gene's germline CDR1 is MNHNS and CDR2 SASEGT. The CDR3 is 17 residues long. V was shortened by 1 base and J by 4 bases, with 17 bases between the two germline ends.

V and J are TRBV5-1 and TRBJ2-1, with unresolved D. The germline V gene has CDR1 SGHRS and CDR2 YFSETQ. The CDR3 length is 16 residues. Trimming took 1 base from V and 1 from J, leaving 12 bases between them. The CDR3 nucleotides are TGCGCCAGCAGCTTGAATGGCGGATATTCCTACAATGAGCAGTTCTTC. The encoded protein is CASSLNGGYSYNEQFF.

Here the CDR3 DNA reads TGTGCCAGCAGCACTCACCCTGAAACCTTCCCTCACGAGTTAATCGGTCCCGGCAATCAGCCCCAGCATTTT. This translates into CASSTHPETFPHELIGPGNQPQHF. V gene TRBV21-1 combines with J gene TRBJ1-5. TRBV21-1 counts as a pseudogene. The CDR3 is made up of 24 amino acids.

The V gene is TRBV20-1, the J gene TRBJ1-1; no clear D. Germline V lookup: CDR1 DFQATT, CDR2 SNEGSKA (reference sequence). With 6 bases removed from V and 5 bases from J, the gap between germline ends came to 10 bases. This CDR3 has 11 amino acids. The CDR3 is CSAGRTTEAFF. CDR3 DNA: TGCAGTGCAGGGCGGACTACTGAAGCTTTCTTT.

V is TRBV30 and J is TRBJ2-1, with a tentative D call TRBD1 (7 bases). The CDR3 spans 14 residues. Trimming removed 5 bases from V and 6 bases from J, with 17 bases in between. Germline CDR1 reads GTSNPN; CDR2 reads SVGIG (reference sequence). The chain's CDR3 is CAWGGGSYGNEQFF. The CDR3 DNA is TGTGCCTGGGGAGGGGGCAGTTATGGCAATGAGCAGTTCTTC. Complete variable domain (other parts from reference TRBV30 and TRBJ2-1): SQTIHQWPATLVQPVGSPLSLECTVEGTSNPNLYWYRQAAGRGLQLLFYSVGIGQISSEVPQNLSASRPQDRQFILSSKKLLLSDSGFYLCAWGGGSYGNEQFFGPGTRLTVL.

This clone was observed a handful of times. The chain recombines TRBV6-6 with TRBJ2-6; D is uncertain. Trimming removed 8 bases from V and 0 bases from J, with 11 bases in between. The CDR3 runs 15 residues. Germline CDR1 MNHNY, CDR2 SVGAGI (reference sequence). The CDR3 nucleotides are TGTGCCAGCGTCCGCTCTAGCTCTGGGGCCAACGTCCTGACTTTC. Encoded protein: CASVRSSSGANVLTF.

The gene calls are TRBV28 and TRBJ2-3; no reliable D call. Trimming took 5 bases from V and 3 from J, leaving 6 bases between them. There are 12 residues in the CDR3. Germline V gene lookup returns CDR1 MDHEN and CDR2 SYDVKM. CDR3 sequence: CASSKQTDTQYF. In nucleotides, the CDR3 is TGTGCCAGCAGTAAGCAGACAGATACGCAGTATTTT.

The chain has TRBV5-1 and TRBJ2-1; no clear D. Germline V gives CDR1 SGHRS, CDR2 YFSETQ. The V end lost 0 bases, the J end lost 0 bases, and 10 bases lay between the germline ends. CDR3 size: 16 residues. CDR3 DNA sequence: TGCGCCAGCAGCTTGGATGGTGGTGCCTCCTACAATGAGCAGTTCTTC. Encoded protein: CASSLDGGASYNEQFF.

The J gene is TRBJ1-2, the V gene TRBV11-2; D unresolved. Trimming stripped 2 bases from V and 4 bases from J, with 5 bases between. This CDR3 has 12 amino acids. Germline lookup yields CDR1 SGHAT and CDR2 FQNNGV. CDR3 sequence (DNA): TGTGCCAGCAGCTTAAACCGCTATGGCTACACCTTC. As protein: CASSLNRYGYTF. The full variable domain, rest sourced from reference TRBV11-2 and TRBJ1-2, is EAGVAQSPRYKIIEKRQSVAFWCNPISGHATLYWYQQILGQGPKLLIQFQNNGVVDDSQLPKDRFSAERLKGVDSTLKIQPAKLEDSAVYLCASSLNRYGYTFGSGTRLTVV.

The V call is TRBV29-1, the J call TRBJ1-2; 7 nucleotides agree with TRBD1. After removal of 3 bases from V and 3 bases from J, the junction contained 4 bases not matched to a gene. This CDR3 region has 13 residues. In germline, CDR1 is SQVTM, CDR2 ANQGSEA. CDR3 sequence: CSVDRGNDYGYTF. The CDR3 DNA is TGCAGCGTTGACAGGGGGAATGACTATGGCTACACCTTC.

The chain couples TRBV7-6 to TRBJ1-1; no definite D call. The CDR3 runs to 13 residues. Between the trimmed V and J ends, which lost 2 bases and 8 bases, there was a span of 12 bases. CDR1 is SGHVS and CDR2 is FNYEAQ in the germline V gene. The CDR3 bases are TGTGCCAGCAGCTTAAGGGAGGGCTTAGAAGCTTTCTTT. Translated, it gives CASSLREGLEAFF. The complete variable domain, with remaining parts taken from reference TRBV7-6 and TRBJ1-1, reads GAGVSQSPRYKVTKRGQDVALRCDPISGHVSLYWYRQALGQGPEFLTYFNYEAQQDKSGLPNDRFSAERPEGSISTLTIQRTEQRDSAMYRCASSLREGLEAFFGQGTRLTVV.

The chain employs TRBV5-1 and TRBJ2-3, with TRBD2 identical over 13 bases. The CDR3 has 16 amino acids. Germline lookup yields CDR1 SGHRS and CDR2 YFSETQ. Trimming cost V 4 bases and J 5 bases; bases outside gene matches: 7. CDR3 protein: CASSTGLAGVGDTQYF. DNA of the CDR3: TGCGCCAGCAGCACCGGACTAGCGGGAGTTGGAGATACGCAGTATTTT.

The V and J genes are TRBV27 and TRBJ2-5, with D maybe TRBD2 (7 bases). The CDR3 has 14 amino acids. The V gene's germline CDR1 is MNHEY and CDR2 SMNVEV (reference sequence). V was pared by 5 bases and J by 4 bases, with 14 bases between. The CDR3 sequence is CASSNQGRGETQYF. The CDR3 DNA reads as TGTGCCAGCAGTAACCAGGGGAGGGGAGAGACCCAGTACTTC.